Following are 25 T cell receptor beta chains from one sample sequenced in a study of blood T cell repertoires in COVID-19. TCRdb's table, derived via immunoSEQ multiplex PCR, lists solely in-frame clones and lacks some. The top ten hold roughly 20% of the sample, which has tens of thousands of clones, about 69% seen once. The sample was peripheral blood. These receptors were taken from a man aged 70 or older with acute or convalescent COVID-19.

Notes on this clone: The junction and the germline gene differ at one end; a read error may be behind it. The V and J genes are TRBV6-5 and TRBJ2-1; TRBD1 matches 8 bases. The CDR3 has 12 residues. Germline CDR1 and CDR2: MNHEY and SVGAGI. The CDR3: CASLGTGGVAIF. DNA for the CDR3: TGTGCCAGTCTTGGGACAGGCGGAGTGGCGATCTTC.

This clone showed up just a few times. J is TRBJ2-7 and V is TRBV18; D is unclear. V was pared by 4 bases and J by 6 bases, with 7 bases between. Germline CDR1 reads KGHSH; CDR2 reads LQKENI. CDR3 size: 11 residues. This chain's CDR3 is CASSRTLEQYF. In DNA form, the CDR3 reads TGTGCCAGCTCACGCACTCTCGAGCAGTACTTC.

The J gene is TRBJ2-7, the V gene TRBV7-8, with D unclear. The germline CDR1 and CDR2 sequences are SGHVS and FQNEAQ. Trimming stripped 5 bases from V and 3 bases from J, with 5 bases between. The CDR3 loop spans 11 amino acids. The CDR3: CASSQLYEQYF. CDR3 DNA: TGTGCCAGCAGCCAACTCTACGAGCAGTACTTC.

This chain uses TRBV5-1 with TRBJ2-5; no definite D call. V lost 4 bases to trimming and J lost 5 bases, with 15 bases between them. Germline-derived CDR1 and CDR2 are SGHRS and YFSETQ. The CDR3 spans 14 residues. This CDR3 is CASSPSVAPETQYF. As DNA, the CDR3 is TGCGCCAGCAGCCCCTCGGTAGCCCCGGAGACCCAGTACTTC. Together with reference TRBV5-1 and TRBJ2-5, the CDR3 gives the full variable domain: KAGVTQTPRYLIKTRGQQVTLSCSPISGHRSVSWYQQTPGQGLQFLFEYFSETQRNKGNFPGRFSGRQFSNSRSEMNVSTLELGDSALYLCASSPSVAPETQYFGPGTRLLVL.

This sequence joins TRBV29-1 and TRBJ1-1; D is unclear. The CDR3 has 14 amino acids. The germline gives CDR1 SQVTM, CDR2 ANQGSEA. Trimming shortened V by 0 bases and J by 1 base, and 9 bases separated the two germline ends. The CDR3 region has the DNA TGCAGCGTTGAAGAAATCGAGGGGAACACTGAAGCTTTCTTT. The encoded protein is CSVEEIEGNTEAFF. The whole variable domain, remainder taken from reference TRBV29-1 and TRBJ1-1, is SAVISQKPSRDICQRGTSLTIQCQVDSQVTMMFWYRQQPGQSLTLIATANQGSEATYESGFVIDKFPISRPNLTFSTLTVSNMSPEDSSIYLCSVEEIEGNTEAFFGQGTRLTVV.

This clone came up a few times. The V gene is TRBV27, the J gene TRBJ2-2; D is possibly TRBD1 (6 bases). Germline CDR1 and CDR2: MNHEY and SMNVEV (reference sequence). CDR3 size: 15 residues. The ends were cut back, 6 bases at V and 4 bases at J, with 15 bases in the middle. The CDR3 DNA follows: TGTGCCAGCAGACCATCCCCAGGGGCCACCGGGGAGCTGTTTTTT. Translation: CASRPSPGATGELFF.

The V call is TRBV7-9, the J call TRBJ1-1; no firm D call. Per germline, CDR1 SEHNR and CDR2 FQNEAQ (reference sequence). The CDR3 is 15 residues long. V was clipped by 2 bases and J by 3 bases, with 13 bases between them. Here the CDR3 reads CASSLSNFPYTEAFF. DNA for the CDR3: TGTGCCAGCAGCTTATCGAACTTTCCCTACACTGAAGCTTTCTTT.

This clone appeared a few times. The chain carries TRBV2 and TRBJ2-7, with 11 nucleotides matching TRBD2. V was clipped by 7 bases and J by 5 bases; unmatched bases: 7. This CDR3 has 14 amino acids. CDR1 SNHLY and CDR2 FYNNEI come from the germline V gene. The CDR3 loop reads CASTETSGKDEQYF. Written as DNA, the CDR3 is TGTGCCAGCACTGAGACTAGCGGGAAAGACGAGCAGTACTTC.

This sequence joins TRBV28 and TRBJ2-7, with TRBD2 matching over 9 bases. Germline V gene data show CDR1 as MDHEN and CDR2 as SYDVKM. The junction had 10 bases not matched to a gene; V was cut back by 9 bases and J by 4 bases. This CDR3 region has 14 residues. The CDR3 spells CASIWTSATYEQYF. CDR3 DNA: TGTGCCAGTATATGGACTAGCGCTACTTACGAGCAGTACTTC.

This chain uses TRBV9 with TRBJ2-3, with TRBD1 matching over 8 bases. Germline CDR1 reads SGDLS; CDR2 reads YYNGEE. The CDR3 loop spans 16 amino acids. V was pared by 3 bases and J by 0 bases, with 6 bases of the junction left unmatched. The chain's CDR3 is CASSAGQGFSTDTQYF. The CDR3 DNA reads TGTGCCAGCAGCGCCGGACAGGGTTTTAGCACAGATACGCAGTATTTT.

V usage is TRBV2 and J usage is TRBJ2-3; a weak D match, TRBD2 (5 bases). V lost 9 bases to trimming and J lost 2 bases, with 9 bases between them. This CDR3 is built from 12 residues. Germline V gene data show CDR1 as SNHLY and CDR2 as FYNNEI. The CDR3 DNA reads as TGTGCCAGTTCCGGGGACACAGATACGCAGTATTTT. Translated, it gives CASSGDTDTQYF.

The chain has TRBV5-1 and TRBJ2-1; 14 nucleotides line up with TRBD2. The trim removed 4 bases at V and 9 bases at J, leaving 12 bases unmatched. In germline, CDR1 is SGHRS, CDR2 YFSETQ. The CDR3 covers 17 residues. CDR3 coding DNA: TGCGCCAGCAGCCAGTCACCGGGACTAGCGGGAGTGAGTGAGCAGTTCTTC. Residues: CASSQSPGLAGVSEQFF.

This clone occurred a few times. J is TRBJ1-2 and V is TRBV3-1 (or the pseudogene TRBV3-2), with D maybe TRBD1 (6 bases). This CDR3 has 14 amino acids. V was pared by 7 bases and J by 2 bases, with 14 bases between. Germline V gene sequence: CDR1 LGHDT, CDR2 YNNKEL (reference sequence). Here the CDR3 DNA reads TGTGCCAGCACCCCTGGGCAGGGGAACTATGGCTACACCTTC. Protein product: CASTPGQGNYGYTF.

The rearrangement links TRBV5-1 to TRBJ1-1, with D hard to call. CDR1 is SGHRS, CDR2 YFSETQ, per germline. The CDR3 totals 15 residues. The germline V and J ends were trimmed by 0 bases and 1 base, with 10 bases remaining between them. CDR3 nucleotides: TGCGCCAGCAGCTTGGGCGGACTGCAGAACACTGAAGCTTTCTTT. Translated: CASSLGGLQNTEAFF.

The genes are TRBV6-5 and TRBJ1-6, with TRBD1 matching over 8 bases. Looked up from germline, CDR1 is MNHEY and CDR2 is SVGAGI. The CDR3 runs to 15 residues. V shed 6 bases, J shed 5 bases, and the junction held 6 bases outside the gene matches. Written as DNA, the CDR3 is TGTGCCAGCAGGGTTTGGACAGGGAATAATTCACCCCTCCACTTT. This codes for CASRVWTGNNSPLHF.

This clone has just a few counts. The V and J genes are TRBV2 and TRBJ1-5, with D uncertain. Germline V gene data show CDR1 as SNHLY and CDR2 as FYNNEI. The germline V and J ends were trimmed by 4 bases and 4 bases, with 8 bases remaining between them. The CDR3 totals 13 residues. This CDR3 reads CASSAEDNQPQHF. The CDR3, as DNA: TGTGCCAGCAGTGCAGAGGATAATCAGCCCCAGCATTTT.

The V call is TRBV25-1, the J call TRBJ2-4; tentative D call: TRBD1 (5 bases). Trimming took off 1 base at V and 7 bases at J, with 14 bases between the two ends. This CDR3 has 15 residues. The germline gives CDR1 MGHDK, CDR2 SYGVNS. The CDR3 is CASSELVQAGNIQYF. CDR3 nucleotide sequence: TGTGCCAGCAGTGAATTGGTACAGGCTGGGAACATTCAGTACTTC. The whole variable domain, filled in from reference TRBV25-1 and TRBJ2-4, reads EADIYQTPRYLVIGTGKKITLECSQTMGHDKMYWYQQDPGMELHLIHYSYGVNSTEKGDLSSESTVSRIRTEHFPLTLESARPSHTSQYLCASSELVQAGNIQYFGAGTRLSVL.

The chain carries TRBV10-3 and TRBJ1-4; TRBD1 matches 10 bases. V shed 1 base and J 5 bases; nucleotides not matched to a gene: 1. The CDR3 consists of 15 residues. The germline CDR1 and CDR2 sequences are ENHRY and SYGVKD. The CDR3 bases are TGTGCCATCAGTGAGTGGGGACAGGGGAATGAAAAACTGTTTTTT. Translating it yields CAISEWGQGNEKLFF.

This clone has just one count. The V call is TRBV9, the J call TRBJ2-1, with 8 bases matching TRBD2. CDR1 is SGDLS, CDR2 YYNGEE, per germline. The CDR3 sequence is 14 residues long. The V gene end was trimmed by 5 bases and the J gene end by 4 bases; junction bases not matched to a gene: 5. The CDR3 DNA reads as TGTGCCAGCAGTAGGAGCGGGAGATACAATGAGCAGTTCTTC. Translated: CASSRSGRYNEQFF. Looking up the rest from reference TRBV9 and TRBJ2-1 gives the full variable domain: DSGVTQTPKHLITATGQRVTLRCSPRSGDLSVYWYQQSLDQGLQFLIQYYNGEERAKGNILERFSAQQFPDLHSELNLSSLELGDSALYFCASSRSGRYNEQFFGPGTRLTVL.

This chain links TRBV9 with TRBJ2-5; 7 nucleotides line up with TRBD1. Germline V gene lookup returns CDR1 SGDLS and CDR2 YYNGEE. The trim removed 3 bases at V and 6 bases at J, leaving 11 bases unmatched. The CDR3 extends over 15 amino acids. CDR3 sequence reads: CASSGGQAGYKTQYF. CDR3 nucleotides: TGTGCCAGCAGCGGAGGACAGGCAGGGTATAAGACCCAGTACTTC.

This rearrangement joins TRBV28 to TRBJ1-2; D is possibly TRBD1 (6 bases). V lost 6 bases and J lost 8, with 13 bases in between. The germline CDR1 and CDR2 sequences are MDHEN and SYDVKM. This CDR3 has 12 amino acids. The CDR3 DNA reads TGTGCCAGCAGGATCCGACAGGAAGGCTACACCTTC. It encodes CASRIRQEGYTF.

The chain carries TRBV9 and TRBJ2-3; 7 nucleotides line up with TRBD2. The V gene end was trimmed by 3 bases and the J gene end by 1 base; junction bases not matched to a gene: 8. There are 16 residues in the CDR3. Germline assignment: CDR1 SGDLS and CDR2 YYNGEE. DNA of the CDR3: TGTGCCAGCAGCGCCCGGCGGGAGTCCCGCACAGATACGCAGTATTTT. This encodes CASSARRESRTDTQYF.

V and J are TRBV5-1 and TRBJ1-1; D uncertain. CDR3 length: 14 amino acids. Germline V gene data show CDR1 as SGHRS and CDR2 as YFSETQ. Trimming removed 3 bases at V and 2 bases at J, with 11 bases between. DNA of the CDR3: TGCGCCAGCAGCTCCCAGACAACTAACACTGAAGCTTTCTTT. Its translation is CASSSQTTNTEAFF. Together with reference TRBV5-1 and TRBJ1-1, the CDR3 gives the full variable domain: KAGVTQTPRYLIKTRGQQVTLSCSPISGHRSVSWYQQTPGQGLQFLFEYFSETQRNKGNFPGRFSGRQFSNSRSEMNVSTLELGDSALYLCASSSQTTNTEAFFGQGTRLTVV.

CDR3 coding DNA: TGTGCCAGCACACCGGGGAGGTTTAGGCTAGCGGGGGAGTCCACAGATACGCAGTATTTT. Translating gives CASTPGRFRLAGESTDTQYF. The V call is TRBV28, the J call TRBJ2-3, with 10 bases fitting TRBD2. J lost 2 bases, V lost 7 bases, and 21 bases had no gene match. Germline V gives CDR1 MDHEN, CDR2 SYDVKM. The CDR3 has 20 residues. Full variable domain (missing parts from reference TRBV28 and TRBJ2-3): DVKVTQSSRYLVKRTGEKVFLECVQDMDHENMFWYRQDPGLGLRLIYFSYDVKMKEKGDIPEGYSVSREKKERFSLILESASTNQTSMYLCASTPGRFRLAGESTDTQYFGPGTRLTVL.

The genes are TRBV18 and TRBJ2-7, with 9 bases identical to TRBD2. This CDR3 is built from 16 residues. The V segment lost 2 bases and the J segment 3 bases; nucleotides outside the gene matches: 8. The germline CDR1 and CDR2 sequences are KGHSH and LQKENI. The CDR3 nucleotides are TGTGCCAGCTCACCAATGGACGGCGGGAGGGGCTACGAGCAGTACTTC. Its translation is CASSPMDGGRGYEQYF.